Detailed here is one T cell receptor (beta chain). This clone's antigen is unknown. Base qualities are not at hand, and no much larger clone is one base apart. Taken with the paper, the label for time point translates to: 12 months on ibrutinib. For TCR beta library preparation, around 2.2 micrograms of genomic DNA was extracted from cryopreserved PBMCs. Longitudinal blood samples from CLL patients on ibrutinib monotherapy were analyzed using high-throughput TCR beta sequencing. The patients took part in an open-label, single-center phase 2 trial of ibrutinib monotherapy. This sample was taken from a study of cytotoxic CD8 clonotypes in ibrutinib-treated CLL (dated by TCRdb to the early 2020s). Background on the whole study: In this cohort, about 15 patients were treatment-naive and roughly ten were relapsed/refractory, while 17 to 18 had unmutated IGHV. Patients were still on ibrutinib when every remission and progressive disease sample was collected. Responses were partial in some 24 patients and complete in 2; after median 68 months follow-up, some 14 stayed in remission and some twelve progressed. Cryopreserved peripheral blood mononuclear cells were obtained prior to treatment, at the time of response, and at either disease progression or sustained remission. An average of about 260,000 productive templates and approximately 90,000 productive rearrangements was obtained per sample. Response samples were obtained after a median of 12 months of treatment, with a range of roughly 6 to 40 months. Longitudinal samples were obtainable from about 30% of the roughly 90 participants in the trial. The paper as a whole reports these results and caveats: Public clonotypes were rare and either shrank or stayed stable during treatment, and the rise in clonality at ibrutinib response reflected expansion of private clonotypes. Baseline clonality was found to be higher than that of age-matched healthy donors and was strongly correlated with circulating CD8+ T-cell counts. Sustained-remission and progressing patients did not have matched sampling times, and lymph node repertoires were not examined. Clonality increased at ibrutinib response, stayed stable in sustained remission, and fell back toward baseline at progression.

Counted from cysteine to phenylalanine, this CDR3 has 14 amino acids. The entry retains the CDR3 DNA only, 42 bases that are in frame from base 1. Via the germline V gene (reference sequence), CDR1 is SGHNT and CDR2 YYREEE. The germline ends are 8 bases apart after V is trimmed by 4 bases and J by 0 bases. Each clonotype received, on average, roughly 9.6x coverage in deep resolution sequencing performed on a MiSeq, where the target depth lay between 1 in 1 million and 1 in 200,000 T cells. The immunoSEQ hsTCRB Kit was used to generate TCR beta libraries. Regarding the original processing steps: ImmunoSEQ Data Assistant and ImmunoSEQ Analyzer were used for data analysis, and V, D and J genes were assigned according to IMGT definitions. Clonality, which ranges from 0 to 1, was calculated as one minus the normalized Shannon entropy of productive rearrangement frequencies. Only overrepresented clonotypes making up at least 0.05% of the repertoire of each patient were included in the public clonotype analysis. Repertoires from some twelve age-matched healthy donors in immuneACCESS were used as clonality controls. TCRdb re-hosts the immuneACCESS table, in-frame sequences only. Its copies lack some clones; in the studies checked, an unresolved V gene accounts for under half of them, and the cause for the rest is not known. That table furnishes V, J and clone size, whereas the DNA furnished D and trimming. This sample is represented by around 160,000 clones; 70% to 85% of them were singletons. Roughly 2% of the sample lies in the top ten.

This TCR was sampled from a human donor with chronic lymphocytic leukemia. The chain employs TRBV5-4 and TRBJ1-3, with the D gene too uncertain to name. The sequences come from PBMCs, collected after 12 months of ibrutinib treatment. The CDR3: CASSAGLSGNTIYF. Read as DNA, the sequence is TGTGCCAGCAGCGCCGGCCTCTCTGGAAACACCATATATTTT.